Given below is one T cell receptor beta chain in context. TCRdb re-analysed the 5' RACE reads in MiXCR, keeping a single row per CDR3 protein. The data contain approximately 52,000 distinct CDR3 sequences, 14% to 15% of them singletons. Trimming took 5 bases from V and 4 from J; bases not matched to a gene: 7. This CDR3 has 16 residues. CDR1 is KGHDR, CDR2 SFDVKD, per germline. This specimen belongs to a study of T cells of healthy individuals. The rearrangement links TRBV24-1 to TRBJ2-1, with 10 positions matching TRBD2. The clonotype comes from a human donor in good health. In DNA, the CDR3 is TGTGCCACCAGTGCCCAAGCGGGGGGGACGTACAATGAGCAGTTCTTC. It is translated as CATSAQAGGTYNEQFF.